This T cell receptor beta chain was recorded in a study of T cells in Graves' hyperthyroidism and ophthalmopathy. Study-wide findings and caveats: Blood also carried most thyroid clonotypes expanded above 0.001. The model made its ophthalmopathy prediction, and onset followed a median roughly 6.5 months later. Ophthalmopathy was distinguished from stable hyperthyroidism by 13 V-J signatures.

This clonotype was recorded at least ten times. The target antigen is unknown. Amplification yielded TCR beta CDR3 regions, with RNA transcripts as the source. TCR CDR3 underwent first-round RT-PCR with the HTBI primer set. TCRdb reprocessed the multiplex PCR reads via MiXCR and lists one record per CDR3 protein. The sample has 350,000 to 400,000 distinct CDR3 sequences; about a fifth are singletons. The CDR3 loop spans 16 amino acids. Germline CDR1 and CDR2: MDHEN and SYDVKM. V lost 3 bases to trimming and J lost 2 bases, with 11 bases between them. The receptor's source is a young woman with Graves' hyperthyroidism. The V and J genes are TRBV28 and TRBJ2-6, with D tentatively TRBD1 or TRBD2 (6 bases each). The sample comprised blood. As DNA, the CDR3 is TGTGCCAGCAGTTTTTGGGGGGCGGCTGGGGCCAACGTCCTGACTTTC. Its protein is CASSFWGAAGANVLTF.